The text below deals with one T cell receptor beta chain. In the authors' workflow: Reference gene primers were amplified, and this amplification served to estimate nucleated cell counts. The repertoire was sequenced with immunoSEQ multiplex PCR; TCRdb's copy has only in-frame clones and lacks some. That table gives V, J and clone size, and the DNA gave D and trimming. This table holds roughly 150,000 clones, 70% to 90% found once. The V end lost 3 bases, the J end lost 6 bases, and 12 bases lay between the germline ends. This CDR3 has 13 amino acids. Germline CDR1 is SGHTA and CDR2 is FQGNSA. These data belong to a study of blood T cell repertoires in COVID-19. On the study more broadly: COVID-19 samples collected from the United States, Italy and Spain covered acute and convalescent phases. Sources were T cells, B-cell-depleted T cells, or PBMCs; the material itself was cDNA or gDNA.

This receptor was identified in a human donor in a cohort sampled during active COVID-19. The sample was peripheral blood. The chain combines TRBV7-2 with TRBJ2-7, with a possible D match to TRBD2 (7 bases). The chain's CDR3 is CASSFGGQPEQYF. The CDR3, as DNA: TGTGCCAGCAGCTTCGGGGGGCAGCCCGAGCAGTACTTC. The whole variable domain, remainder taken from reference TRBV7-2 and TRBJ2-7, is GAGVSQSPSNKVTEKGKDVELRCDPISGHTALYWYRQSLGQGLEFLIYFQGNSAPDKSGLPSDRFSAERTGGSVSTLTIQRTQQEDSAVYLCASSFGGQPEQYFGPGTRLTVT.